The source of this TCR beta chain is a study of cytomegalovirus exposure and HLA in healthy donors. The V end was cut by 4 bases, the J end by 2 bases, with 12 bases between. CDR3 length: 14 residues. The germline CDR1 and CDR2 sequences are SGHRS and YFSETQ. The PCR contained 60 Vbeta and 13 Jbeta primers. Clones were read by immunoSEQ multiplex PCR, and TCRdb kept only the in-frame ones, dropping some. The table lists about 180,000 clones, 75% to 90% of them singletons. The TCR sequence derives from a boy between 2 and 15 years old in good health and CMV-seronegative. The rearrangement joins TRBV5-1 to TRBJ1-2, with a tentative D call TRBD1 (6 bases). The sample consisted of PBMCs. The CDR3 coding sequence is TGCGCCAGCAGCCTCACCGGGACAAACTATGGCTACACCTTC. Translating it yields CASSLTGTNYGYTF. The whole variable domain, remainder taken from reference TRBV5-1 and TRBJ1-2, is KAGVTQTPRYLIKTRGQQVTLSCSPISGHRSVSWYQQTPGQGLQFLFEYFSETQRNKGNFPGRFSGRQFSNSRSEMNVSTLELGDSALYLCASSLTGTNYGYTFGSGTRLTVV.